Below, 27 T cell receptor beta chains from the same sample are listed, as sequenced in a study of blood T cells in healthy people across ages. A second PCR of roughly 7 to 11 cycles used a sample-barcoded 5' primer and a J-beta primer mix. TCRdb independently ran MiXCR on the 5' RACE reads; one entry per CDR3 protein. This table has some 1,500,000 distinct CDR3 sequences, 42% appearing once. Material for sequencing was blood. Receptor source: a woman between 18 and 29 years old in good health.

The rearrangement links TRBV18 to TRBJ2-4; possible D gene TRBD1, 5 bases. The ends were cut back, 2 bases at V and 2 bases at J, with 13 bases in the middle. Germline-derived CDR1 and CDR2 are KGHSH and LQKENI. The CDR3 is made up of 16 amino acids. As DNA, the CDR3 is TGTGCCAGCTCACCAGCGGCAGGGTTGACCAAAAACATTCAGTACTTC. Protein sequence: CASSPAAGLTKNIQYF.

The genes are TRBV29-1 and TRBJ2-3, with TRBD2 matching over 12 bases. The CDR3 is 15 amino acids. The germline gives CDR1 SQVTM, CDR2 ANQGSEA. V gave up 4 bases and J gave up 6 bases; unmatched junction bases: 8. The CDR3 DNA reads as TGCAGCGTTGCTGCTAGCGGGGGGGCCGTGGATACGCAGTATTTT. Protein sequence: CSVAASGGAVDTQYF.

This clonotype came up many times. The rearrangement links TRBV5-1 to TRBJ1-1; D remains unclear. The CDR3 consists of 15 residues. Trimming pared 3 bases from V and 0 bases from J, leaving 12 bases between. Germline CDR1 is SGHRS and CDR2 is YFSETQ. Here the CDR3 DNA reads TGCGCCAGCAGCTCTAACCTCCTTTTGAACACTGAAGCTTTCTTT. Its protein product is CASSSNLLLNTEAFF.

The chain joins TRBV4-1 to TRBJ1-2; D is unclear. Germline V gene sequence: CDR1 MGHRA, CDR2 YSYEKL. Trimming shortened V by 0 bases and J by 2 bases, and 10 bases separated the two germline ends. The CDR3 loop spans 15 amino acids. CDR3 bases: TGCGCCAGCAGCCAAGATGCGGGAGGGAACTATGGCTACACCTTC. Its protein product is CASSQDAGGNYGYTF.

The gene calls are TRBV27 and TRBJ2-7, with 8 bases matching TRBD2. Germline-derived CDR1 and CDR2 are MNHEY and SMNVEV (reference sequence). V shed 5 bases, J shed 5 bases, and the junction held 14 bases outside the gene matches. CDR3 length equals 16 residues. Written as DNA, the CDR3 is TGTGCCAGCAGTGTCACCGGGACTAGTGGTTCCCACGAGCAGTACTTC. Protein product: CASSVTGTSGSHEQYF.

This clonotype has a handful of counts. V is TRBV28 and J is TRBJ1-5; D gene uncertain. The CDR3 extends over 17 amino acids. Deletions cut 4 bases from V and 0 bases from J, with 16 bases between. The germline V gene has CDR1 MDHEN and CDR2 SYDVKM. CDR3 nucleotides: TGTGCCAGCAGTTCCCGAATAAGTAGCGATAGCAATCAGCCCCAGCATTTT. This codes for CASSSRISSDSNQPQHF.

This sequence joins TRBV9 and TRBJ2-7, with TRBD1 identical over 7 bases. Germline V gene sequence: CDR1 SGDLS, CDR2 YYNGEE. With 4 bases clipped from V and 0 bases from J, the junction kept 7 bases outside the gene matches. The CDR3 consists of 15 residues. CDR3 in amino acids: CASSPNRGTSYEQYF. CDR3 coding DNA: TGTGCCAGCAGCCCCAACAGGGGAACCTCCTACGAGCAGTACTTC.

This clonotype was seen a handful of times. V is TRBV12-3 or TRBV12-4 and J is TRBJ1-5; 7 bases line up with TRBD1. J gave up 1 base and V 3 bases, and 6 bases lay outside the gene matches. This CDR3 has 16 amino acids. The CDR3 DNA reads TGTGCCAGCAGTTTCTGGGACAGCCGAAGCAATCAGCCCCAGCATTTT. As protein: CASSFWDSRSNQPQHF.

In the case of this clonotype: One end of the junction fails to match germline, which may point to a read error. The CDR3 DNA follows: TGCAGTGCTAGAGAGTCCTCCTACGGGCAGTACTTC. It specifies CSARESSYGQYF. The rearrangement uses TRBV20-1 and TRBJ2-7; D is unresolved. The CDR3 spans 12 residues. The V gene's germline CDR1 is DFQATT and CDR2 SNEGSKA (reference sequence).

This clonotype was observed at least ten times. This sequence joins TRBV12-3 or TRBV12-4 and TRBJ2-5; no firm D call. Trimming removed 3 bases from V and 2 bases from J, with 4 bases in between. The CDR3 extends over 12 amino acids. In nucleotides, the CDR3 is TGTGCCAGCAGTTTCGGGCAAGAGACCCAGTACTTC. Translation: CASSFGQETQYF.

This clonotype occurred many times. This chain connects TRBV4-1 to TRBJ1-2; the D gene is possibly TRBD1 (5 bases). V was cut by 4 bases and J by 0 bases, with 21 bases left in between. Germline V gives CDR1 MGHRA, CDR2 YSYEKL. The CDR3 loop spans 18 amino acids. CDR3 region: CASSPSWRRTPSNYGYTF. CDR3 nucleotide sequence: TGCGCCAGCAGCCCTTCATGGCGACGGACACCTTCTAACTATGGCTACACCTTC.

This clonotype was counted once. J is TRBJ2-1 and V is TRBV4-1; D remains unclear. This CDR3 has 13 residues. Between the trimmed V and J ends, which lost 0 bases and 10 bases, there was a span of 10 bases. Germline CDR1 is MGHRA and CDR2 is YSYEKL. The CDR3 sequence: CASSQDPLVEQFF. The CDR3, as DNA: TGCGCCAGCAGCCAAGACCCCCTGGTAGAGCAGTTCTTC.

In this sample, this clonotype turned up a few times. The CDR3 DNA reads as TGTGCCAGCAGTGATATAGCTAACTATGGCTACACCTTC. Its protein product is CASSDIANYGYTF. The chain is built from TRBV25-1 and TRBJ1-2; D call uncertain. The V gene lost 3 bases and the J gene lost 0 bases, with 5 bases spanning the gap. The CDR3 is made up of 13 amino acids. Germline CDR1 is MGHDK and CDR2 is SYGVNS.

The chain combines TRBV29-1 with TRBJ2-7; D may be TRBD1 or TRBD2 (5 bases each). The CDR3 length is 10 residues. Germline lookup yields CDR1 SQVTM and CDR2 ANQGSEA. V was trimmed by 7 bases and J by 6 bases, leaving 10 bases between them. The DNA of the CDR3 is TGCAGCGGGGGGAATGGCGAGCAGTACTTC. Translating gives CSGGNGEQYF.

In DNA, the CDR3 is TGCGCCAGCAGCCAAGACGACAGGTTCCCCTACAATGAGCAGTTCTTC. Protein sequence: CASSQDDRFPYNEQFF. The chain recombines TRBV4-3 with TRBJ2-1; D might be TRBD1 (6 bases). This CDR3 is 16 amino acids long. The germline gives CDR1 LGHNA, CDR2 YSLEER. Trimming pared 0 bases from V and 2 bases from J, leaving 11 bases between.

This clonotype was detected a few times. The chain combines TRBV27 with TRBJ1-1, with a weak D call TRBD1 (5 bases). The CDR3 is 13 amino acids. Trimming took 2 bases from V and 5 from J, leaving 9 bases between them. Per the germline V gene, CDR1 is MNHEY and CDR2 is SMNVEV (reference sequence). The CDR3 reads CASSLTRQTEAFF. In DNA, the CDR3 is TGTGCCAGCAGTTTAACAAGACAGACTGAAGCTTTCTTT.

The V call is TRBV6-2 or TRBV6-3, the J call TRBJ2-7; 12 nucleotides align to TRBD2. The J segment lost 2 bases and the V segment lost 5 bases, leaving 4 bases of the junction unmatched. CDR3 size: 15 residues. CDR1 is MNHEY, CDR2 SVGEGT, per germline. The CDR3 DNA sequence: TGTGCCAGCAGTGCTGCTAGCGGGAGGGCCTACGAGCAGTACTTC. The encoded protein is CASSAASGRAYEQYF.

The chain links TRBV7-9 to TRBJ2-1; 14 bases map to TRBD2. There are 19 residues in the CDR3. Germline V lookup: CDR1 SEHNR, CDR2 FQNEAQ (reference sequence). Unmatched junction bases numbered 16, after V lost 4 bases and J lost 8 bases. The CDR3: CASSSRPGTSGGQRYEQFF. CDR3 in DNA: TGTGCCAGCAGCTCCCGCCCCGGGACTAGCGGGGGCCAAAGATATGAGCAGTTCTTC.

This clonotype was counted a single time. This chain uses TRBV7-2 with TRBJ2-5; D possibly corresponds to TRBD1 (6 bases). Germline V gene data show CDR1 as SGHTA and CDR2 as FQGNSA. Trimming took 2 bases from V and 11 from J, leaving 15 bases between them. The CDR3 totals 13 residues. In DNA form, the CDR3 reads TGTGCCAGCAGCTTAATTACAGGGCCTGAGCAGTACTTC. It encodes CASSLITGPEQYF. The complete variable domain, with remaining parts taken from reference TRBV7-2 and TRBJ2-5, reads GAGVSQSPSNKVTEKGKDVELRCDPISGHTALYWYRQSLGQGLEFLIYFQGNSAPDKSGLPSDRFSAERTGGSVSTLTIQRTQQEDSAVYLCASSLITGPEQYFGPGTRLLVL.

The chain has TRBV20-1 and TRBJ1-2, with D possibly TRBD1 on 5 matching bases. The CDR3 is 13 amino acids. Germline V gene sequence: CDR1 DFQATT, CDR2 SNEGSKA (reference sequence). V lost 7 bases, J lost 1 base, and 13 bases lay in between. Here the CDR3 reads CSVARGVNYGYTF. For the CDR3, the DNA is TGCAGTGTCGCCCGGGGGGTTAACTATGGCTACACCTTC.

V gene TRBV27 combines with J gene TRBJ2-7, with 9 bases matching TRBD1. The CDR3 loop spans 16 amino acids. Germline V CDR1 and CDR2: MNHEY, SMNVEV (reference sequence). Losses at the gene ends were 5 bases for V and 4 bases for J; bases not matched to a gene: 12. In DNA form, the CDR3 reads TGTGCCAGCAGTCCGTCAACAGGGGGCGCTTCTTACGAGCAGTACTTC. This codes for CASSPSTGGASYEQYF.

This clonotype has only a few counts. The V and J genes are TRBV18 and TRBJ2-6; TRBD1 or TRBD2 may be the D gene (5 bases each). This CDR3 is 16 amino acids long. CDR1 KGHSH and CDR2 LQKENI come from the germline V gene. The CDR3, as DNA: TGTCTCCCTGGGGGTTCAGGCCTCCCTGGGGCCAACGTCCTGACTTTC. It encodes CLPGGSGLPGANVLTF.

This clonotype occurred many times. The chain combines TRBV3-1 with TRBJ2-7; maybe TRBD2 (6 bases). CDR3 length: 16 residues. Trimming cost V 0 bases and J 4 bases, with 16 bases left between them. In germline, CDR1 is LGHDT, CDR2 YNNKEL (reference sequence). The CDR3 DNA reads TGTGCCAGCAGCCAAGATCCGGGCGGGGTGGGGTACGAGCAGTACTTC. It codes for CASSQDPGGVGYEQYF.

The chain has TRBV6-2 or TRBV6-3 and TRBJ1-2, with TRBD1 as a possible D gene (5 bases). The germline V gene encodes CDR1 MNHEY and CDR2 SVGEGT. The CDR3 has 15 amino acids. Trimming cost V 5 bases and J 4 bases, with 17 bases left between them. The CDR3 DNA follows: TGTGCCAGCAGTCCGAGGGGACGGACGGGCTATGGCTACACCTTC. It specifies CASSPRGRTGYGYTF.

The V call is TRBV4-1, the J call TRBJ1-2, with D possibly being TRBD1 (5 bases). The CDR3 runs to 19 residues. Looked up from germline, CDR1 is MGHRA and CDR2 is YSYEKL. V lost 2 bases, J lost 0 bases, and 22 bases lay in between. CDR3 in amino acids: CASSQFLVTAVSPNYGYTF. The CDR3 coding sequence is TGCGCCAGCAGCCAATTTTTGGTGACAGCCGTTTCTCCTAACTATGGCTACACCTTC.

This chain uses TRBV14 with TRBJ1-4; 7 nucleotides agree with TRBD1. V dropped 6 bases and J dropped 4; count of bases not matched to a gene: 14. Germline assignment: CDR1 SGHDN and CDR2 FVKESK. This CDR3 is built from 17 residues. CDR3 residues: CASSSPSGTANNEKLFF. CDR3 nucleotide sequence: TGTGCCAGCAGTTCCCCGAGCGGGACAGCGAATAATGAAAAACTGTTTTTT.

The rearrangement links TRBV4-1 to TRBJ2-1, with D possibly matching TRBD1 (7 bases). Looked up from germline, CDR1 is MGHRA and CDR2 is YSYEKL. V lost 3 bases and J lost 6, with 15 bases in between. The CDR3 spans 15 residues. The CDR3 region has the DNA TGCGCCAGCAGCCACGACAGGGCGGGGATCAATGAGCAGTTCTTC. It encodes CASSHDRAGINEQFF.